Here is one T cell receptor beta chain with its context. Sequenced by immunoSEQ multiplex PCR; TCRdb stores in-frame clones only, minus some. The sample consists of 250,000 to 350,000 clones, roughly nine tenths of them appearing once. The data belong to a study of blood T cell repertoires in COVID-19. The CDR3 has 17 amino acids. Trimming at V came to 5 bases and at J to 4 bases, leaving 12 bases not matched to a gene. Germline CDR1 and CDR2: SQVTM and ANQGSEA. This TCR derives from a man between 60 and 70 years old who had recovered from COVID-19. The chain joins TRBV29-1 to TRBJ1-4; 11 positions match TRBD1. Sequencing was performed on PBMCs or T cells enriched from blood (not recorded which). CDR3 nucleotide sequence: TGCAGCGTTCGGACAGGGGGCGCGGGGGGCTTTAATGAAAAACTGTTTTTT. Its translation is CSVRTGGAGGFNEKLFF.